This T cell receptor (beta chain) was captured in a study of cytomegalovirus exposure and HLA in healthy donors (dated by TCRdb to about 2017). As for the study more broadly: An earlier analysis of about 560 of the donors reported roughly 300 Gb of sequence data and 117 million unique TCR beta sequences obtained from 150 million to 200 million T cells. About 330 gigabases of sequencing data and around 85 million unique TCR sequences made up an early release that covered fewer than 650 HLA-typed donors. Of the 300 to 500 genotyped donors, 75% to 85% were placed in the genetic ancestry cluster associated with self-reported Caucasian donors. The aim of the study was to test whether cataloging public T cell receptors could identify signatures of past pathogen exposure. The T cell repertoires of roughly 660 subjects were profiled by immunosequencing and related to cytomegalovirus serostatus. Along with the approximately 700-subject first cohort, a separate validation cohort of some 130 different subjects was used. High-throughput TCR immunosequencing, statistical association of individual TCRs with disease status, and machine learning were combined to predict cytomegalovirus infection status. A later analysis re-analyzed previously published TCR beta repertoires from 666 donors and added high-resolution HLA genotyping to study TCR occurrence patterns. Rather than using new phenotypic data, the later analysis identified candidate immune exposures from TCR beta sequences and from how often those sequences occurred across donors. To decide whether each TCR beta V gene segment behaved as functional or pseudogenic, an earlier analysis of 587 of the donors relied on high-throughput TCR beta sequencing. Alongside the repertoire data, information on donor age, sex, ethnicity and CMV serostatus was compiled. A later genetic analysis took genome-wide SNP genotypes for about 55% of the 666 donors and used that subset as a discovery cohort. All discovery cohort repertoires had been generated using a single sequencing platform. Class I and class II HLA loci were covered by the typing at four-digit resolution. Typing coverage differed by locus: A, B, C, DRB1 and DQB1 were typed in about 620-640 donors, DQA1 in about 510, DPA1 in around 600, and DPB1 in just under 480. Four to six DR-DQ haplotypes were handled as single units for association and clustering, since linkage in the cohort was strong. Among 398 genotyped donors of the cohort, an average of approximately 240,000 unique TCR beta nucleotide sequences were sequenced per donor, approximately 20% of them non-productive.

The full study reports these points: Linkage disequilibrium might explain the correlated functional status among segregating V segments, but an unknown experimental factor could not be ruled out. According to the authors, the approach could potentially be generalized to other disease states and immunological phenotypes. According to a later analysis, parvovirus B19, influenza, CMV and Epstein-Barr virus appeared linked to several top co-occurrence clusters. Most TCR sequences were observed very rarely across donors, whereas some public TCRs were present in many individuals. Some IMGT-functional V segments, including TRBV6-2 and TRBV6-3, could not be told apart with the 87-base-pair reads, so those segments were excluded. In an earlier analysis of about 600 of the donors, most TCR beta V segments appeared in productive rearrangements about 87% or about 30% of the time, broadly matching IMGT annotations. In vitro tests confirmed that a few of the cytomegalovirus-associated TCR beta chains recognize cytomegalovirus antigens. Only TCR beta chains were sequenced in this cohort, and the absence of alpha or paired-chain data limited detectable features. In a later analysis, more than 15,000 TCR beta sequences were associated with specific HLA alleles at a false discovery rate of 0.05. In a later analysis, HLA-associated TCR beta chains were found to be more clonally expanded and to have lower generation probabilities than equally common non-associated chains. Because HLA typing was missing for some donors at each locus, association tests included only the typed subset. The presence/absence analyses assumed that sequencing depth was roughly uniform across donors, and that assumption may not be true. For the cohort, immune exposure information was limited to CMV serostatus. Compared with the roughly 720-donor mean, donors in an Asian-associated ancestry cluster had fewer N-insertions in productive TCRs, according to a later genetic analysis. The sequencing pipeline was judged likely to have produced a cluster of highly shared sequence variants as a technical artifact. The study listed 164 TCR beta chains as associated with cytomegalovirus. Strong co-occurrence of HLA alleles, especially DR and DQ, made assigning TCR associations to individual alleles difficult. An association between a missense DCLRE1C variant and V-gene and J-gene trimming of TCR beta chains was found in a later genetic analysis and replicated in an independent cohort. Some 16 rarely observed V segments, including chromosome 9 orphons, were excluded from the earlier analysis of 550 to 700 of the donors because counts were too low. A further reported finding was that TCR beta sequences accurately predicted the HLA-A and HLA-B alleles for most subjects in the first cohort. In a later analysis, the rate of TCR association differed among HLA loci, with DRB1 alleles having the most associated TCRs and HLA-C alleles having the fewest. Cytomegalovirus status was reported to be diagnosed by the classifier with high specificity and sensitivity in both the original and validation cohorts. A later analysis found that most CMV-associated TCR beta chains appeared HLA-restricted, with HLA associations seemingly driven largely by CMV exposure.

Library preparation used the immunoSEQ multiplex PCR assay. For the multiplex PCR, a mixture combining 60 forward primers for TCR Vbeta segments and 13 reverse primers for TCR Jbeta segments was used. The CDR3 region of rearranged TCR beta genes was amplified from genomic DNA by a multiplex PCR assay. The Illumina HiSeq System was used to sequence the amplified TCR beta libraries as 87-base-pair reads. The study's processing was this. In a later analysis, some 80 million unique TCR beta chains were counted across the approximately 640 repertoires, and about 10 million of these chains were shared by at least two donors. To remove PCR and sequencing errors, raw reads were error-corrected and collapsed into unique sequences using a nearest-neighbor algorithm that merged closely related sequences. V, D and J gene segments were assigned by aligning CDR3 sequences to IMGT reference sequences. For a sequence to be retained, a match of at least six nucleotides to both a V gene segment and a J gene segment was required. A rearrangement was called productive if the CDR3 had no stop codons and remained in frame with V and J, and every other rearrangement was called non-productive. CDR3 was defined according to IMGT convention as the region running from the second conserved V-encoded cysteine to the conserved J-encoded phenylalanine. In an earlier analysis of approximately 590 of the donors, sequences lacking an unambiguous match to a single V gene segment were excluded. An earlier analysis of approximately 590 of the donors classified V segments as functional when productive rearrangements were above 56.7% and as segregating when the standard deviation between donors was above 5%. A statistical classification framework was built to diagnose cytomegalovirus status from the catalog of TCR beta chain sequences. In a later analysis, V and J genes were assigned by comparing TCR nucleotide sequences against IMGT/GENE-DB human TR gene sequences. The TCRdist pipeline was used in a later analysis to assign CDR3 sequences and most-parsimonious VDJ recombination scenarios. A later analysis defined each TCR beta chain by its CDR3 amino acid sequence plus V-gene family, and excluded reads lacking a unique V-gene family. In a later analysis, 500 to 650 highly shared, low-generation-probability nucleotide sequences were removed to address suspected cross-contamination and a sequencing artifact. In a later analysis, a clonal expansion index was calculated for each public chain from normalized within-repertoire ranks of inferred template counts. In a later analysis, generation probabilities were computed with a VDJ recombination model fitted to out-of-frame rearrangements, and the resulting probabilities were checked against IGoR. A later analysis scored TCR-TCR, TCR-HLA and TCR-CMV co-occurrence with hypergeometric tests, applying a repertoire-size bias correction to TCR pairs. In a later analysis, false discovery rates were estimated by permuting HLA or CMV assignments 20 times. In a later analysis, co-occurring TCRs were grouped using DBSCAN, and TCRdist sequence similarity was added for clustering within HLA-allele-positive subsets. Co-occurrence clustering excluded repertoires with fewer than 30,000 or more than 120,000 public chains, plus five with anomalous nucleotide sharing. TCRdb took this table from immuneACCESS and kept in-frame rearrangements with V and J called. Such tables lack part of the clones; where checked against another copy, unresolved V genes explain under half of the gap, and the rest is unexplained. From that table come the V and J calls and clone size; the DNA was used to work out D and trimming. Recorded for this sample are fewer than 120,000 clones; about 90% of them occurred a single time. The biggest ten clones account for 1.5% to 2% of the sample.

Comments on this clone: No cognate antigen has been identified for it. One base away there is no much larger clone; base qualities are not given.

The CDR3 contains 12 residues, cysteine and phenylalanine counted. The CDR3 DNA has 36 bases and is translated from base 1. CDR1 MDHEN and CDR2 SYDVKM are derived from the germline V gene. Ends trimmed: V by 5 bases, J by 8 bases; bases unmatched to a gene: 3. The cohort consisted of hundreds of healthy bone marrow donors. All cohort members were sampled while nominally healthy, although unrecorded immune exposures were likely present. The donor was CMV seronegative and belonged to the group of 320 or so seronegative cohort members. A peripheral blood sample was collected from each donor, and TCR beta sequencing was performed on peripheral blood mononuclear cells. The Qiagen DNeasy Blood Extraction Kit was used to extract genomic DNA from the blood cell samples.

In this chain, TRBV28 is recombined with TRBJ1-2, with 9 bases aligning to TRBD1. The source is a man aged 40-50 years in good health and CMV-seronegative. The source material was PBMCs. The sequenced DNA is TGTGCCAGCAGTGGGACAGGGCAAGGCTACACCTTC. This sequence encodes CASSGTGQGYTF.